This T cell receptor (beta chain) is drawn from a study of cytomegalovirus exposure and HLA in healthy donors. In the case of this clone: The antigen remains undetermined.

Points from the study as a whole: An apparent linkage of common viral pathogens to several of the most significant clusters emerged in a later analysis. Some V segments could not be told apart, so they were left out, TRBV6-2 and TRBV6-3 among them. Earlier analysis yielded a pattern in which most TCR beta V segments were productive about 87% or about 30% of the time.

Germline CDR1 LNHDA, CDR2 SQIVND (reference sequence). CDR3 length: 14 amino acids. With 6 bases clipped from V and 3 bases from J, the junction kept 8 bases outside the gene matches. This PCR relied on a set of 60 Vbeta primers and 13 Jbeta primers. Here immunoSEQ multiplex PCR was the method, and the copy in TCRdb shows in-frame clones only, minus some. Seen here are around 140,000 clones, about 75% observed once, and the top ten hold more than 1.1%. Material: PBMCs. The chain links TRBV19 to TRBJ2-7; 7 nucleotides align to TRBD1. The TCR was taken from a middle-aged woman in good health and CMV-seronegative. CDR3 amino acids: CASSPGQPFYEQYF. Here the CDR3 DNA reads TGTGCCAGTAGCCCGGGACAGCCTTTCTACGAGCAGTACTTC. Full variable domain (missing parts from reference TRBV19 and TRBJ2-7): DGGITQSPKYLFRKEGQNVTLSCEQNLNHDAMYWYRQDPGQGLRLIYYSQIVNDFQKGDIAEGYSVSREKKESFPLTVTSAQKNPTAFYLCASSPGQPFYEQYFGPGTRLTVT.